This T cell receptor (beta chain) was profiled in a study of cytomegalovirus exposure and HLA in healthy donors. PCR involved 60 Vbeta and 13 Jbeta primers. Assay: immunoSEQ multiplex PCR; the TCRdb copy retains only in-frame clones and omits some. The sample contains 150,000 to 200,000 clones, more than 75% of which appear only once. Study-level points and caveats: A link between a missense DCLRE1C variant and TCR beta V- and J-gene trimming emerged from a later analysis. Reportedly, HLA-A and HLA-B alleles of most subjects were accurately predicted from TCR beta. The classifier reportedly diagnosed cytomegalovirus status with high specificity and sensitivity.

The CDR3 consists of 16 residues. The V gene lost 1 base and the J gene lost 1 base, with 13 bases spanning the gap. Germline assignment: CDR1 LGHNA and CDR2 YSLEER. About this clone: Its target is not known.

The TCR was taken from a man in his late teens or twenties in good health and CMV-seropositive. Material: PBMCs. The chain couples TRBV4-3 to TRBJ2-5, with D perhaps matching TRBD1 (6 bases). In DNA, the CDR3 is TGCGCCAGCAGCCAAGGTTGGACAGCGAGCCAAGAGACCCAGTACTTC. This translates into CASSQGWTASQETQYF.